Presented here are 15 T cell receptor beta chains from one specimen sequenced in a study of TIL therapy for anti-PD-1-resistant metastatic lung cancer. This was the immunoSEQ v3 assay. Here immunoSEQ multiplex PCR was the method, and the copy in TCRdb shows in-frame clones only, minus some. Of approximately 92,000 clones in the sample, less than 70% were seen once. Sample time point: pre-treatment sample, taken before nivolumab and TIL therapy. The tumor samples were excised metastases, mostly pleural nodules or supraclavicular lymph nodes. The input for sequencing was tumor tissue, taken at baseline. The receptors originated from a person between 30 and 79 years old with non-small cell lung cancer.

CDR3 in amino acids: CASSFGSSYEQYF. In DNA form, the CDR3 reads TGTGCCAGCAGTTTCGGGAGCTCCTACGAGCAGTACTTC. V and J are TRBV12-3 or TRBV12-4 and TRBJ2-7, with D perhaps matching TRBD2 (6 bases). V lost 3 bases and J lost 0, with 6 bases in between. The CDR3 sequence is 13 residues long.

The V call is TRBV4-1, the J call TRBJ2-1, with no clear D. Trimming took off 0 bases at V and 2 bases at J, with 8 bases between the two ends. CDR1 and CDR2 (germline): MGHRA, YSYEKL. This CDR3 has 15 amino acids. The CDR3 nucleotides are TGCGCCAGCAGCCAAGATTCCCCCGCCTACAATGAGCAGTTCTTC. Protein product: CASSQDSPAYNEQFF.

The chain employs TRBV6-1 and TRBJ2-2, with D maybe TRBD1 (5 bases). This CDR3 has 14 residues. Germline lookup yields CDR1 MNHNS and CDR2 SASEGT. V lost 1 base and J 7 bases, leaving 10 bases between the germline ends. The CDR3 region has the DNA TGTGCCAGCAGTGAAGGAAGGGGAATCGGGGAGCTGTTTTTT. The encoded protein is CASSEGRGIGELFF.

The CDR3 DNA reads as TGTGCCTGGAGTCGCGGTCCGTATGGCTACACCTTC. Translated: CAWSRGPYGYTF. V and J are TRBV30 and TRBJ1-2; D is ambiguous. This CDR3 has 12 amino acids. CDR1 GTSNPN and CDR2 SVGIG come from the germline V gene (reference sequence). The ends were cut back, 2 bases at V and 5 bases at J, with 9 bases in the middle.

The chain carries TRBV5-1 and TRBJ1-2; D is perhaps TRBD1 (6 bases). The ends were cut back, 4 bases at V and 4 bases at J, with 11 bases in the middle. The CDR3 has 13 residues. Germline V CDR1 and CDR2: SGHRS, YFSETQ. CDR3 sequence reads: CASSPQGPYGYTF. The CDR3 nucleotides read TGCGCCAGCAGCCCACAGGGACCCTATGGCTACACCTTC.

This chain links TRBV20-1 with TRBJ1-1; perhaps TRBD1 as D (5 bases). Deletions cut 7 bases from V and 7 bases from J, with 10 bases between. Germline lookup yields CDR1 DFQATT and CDR2 SNEGSKA (reference sequence). This CDR3 contains 10 residues. The CDR3 DNA is TGCAGTGTCCGGGGGAGTGAAGCTTTCTTT. As protein: CSVRGSEAFF.

The chain joins TRBV6-2 or TRBV6-3 to TRBJ1-5, with D possibly being TRBD1 (5 bases). V lost 5 bases to trimming and J lost 0 bases, with 8 bases between them. The CDR3 runs 14 residues. Germline lookup yields CDR1 MNHEY and CDR2 SVGEGT. In nucleotides, the CDR3 is TGTGCCAGCAGTACGACAGATAGCAATCAGCCCCAGCATTTT. This codes for CASSTTDSNQPQHF.

This clone showed up just once. V gene TRBV6-6 combines with J gene TRBJ2-5; D gene uncertain. The CDR3 covers 13 residues. Looked up from germline, CDR1 is MNHNY and CDR2 is SVGAGI (reference sequence). The V end lost 2 bases, the J end lost 9 bases, and 13 bases lay between the germline ends. The CDR3 nucleotides are TGTGCCAGCAGTTACAGCCCGGAACGGGCCCAGTACTTC. Amino acid sequence: CASSYSPERAQYF.

The gene calls are TRBV9 and TRBJ2-3; unclear D gene. Trimming removed 1 base at V and 3 bases at J, with 12 bases between. CDR1 SGDLS and CDR2 YYNGEE come from the germline V gene. This CDR3 contains 15 residues. CDR3 protein: CASSVLGMDTDTQYF. The CDR3, as DNA: TGTGCCAGCAGCGTACTAGGGATGGATACAGATACGCAGTATTTT.

The chain carries TRBV10-2 and TRBJ2-3; TRBD1 agrees at 7 bases. V was pared by 6 bases and J by 5 bases, with 5 bases of the junction left unmatched. This CDR3 contains 13 residues. The V gene's germline CDR1 is WSHSY and CDR2 SAAADI. Here the CDR3 reads CASRQGDRDTQYF. DNA for the CDR3: TGCGCCAGCAGGCAGGGGGACAGAGATACGCAGTATTTT.

J is TRBJ1-1 and V is TRBV5-1, with 10 bases aligning to TRBD1. The CDR3 is 15 residues long. Germline CDR1 is SGHRS and CDR2 is YFSETQ. The ends lost 0 bases at V and 1 base at J; junction bases unmatched: 0. The CDR3 spells CASSLGDRGNTEAFF. Here the CDR3 DNA reads TGCGCCAGCAGCTTGGGGGACAGGGGGAACACTGAAGCTTTCTTT.

This clone was observed a few times. The rearrangement joins TRBV18 to TRBJ1-1; no clear D gene. The CDR3 has 14 amino acids. Deletions cut 0 bases from V and 4 bases from J, with 9 bases between. Per the germline V gene, CDR1 is KGHSH and CDR2 is LQKENI. CDR3 DNA sequence: TGTGCCAGCTCACCACCGTCAGGCACCACTGAAGCTTTCTTT. This gives the protein CASSPPSGTTEAFF.

This sequence joins TRBV5-1 and TRBJ1-1, with 9 bases matching TRBD1. CDR3 length: 16 residues. Germline trimming cut 3 bases from V and 3 bases from J; bases unmatched to any gene: 9. Germline V gives CDR1 SGHRS, CDR2 YFSETQ. This CDR3 is CASSWDRVIGDTEAFF. DNA of the CDR3: TGCGCCAGCAGCTGGGACAGGGTGATTGGGGACACTGAAGCTTTCTTT.

V gene TRBV3-1 (or the pseudogene TRBV3-2) combines with J gene TRBJ1-4, with D hard to call. The CDR3 consists of 17 residues. V was shortened by 1 base and J by 6 bases, with 18 bases between the two germline ends. From germline, CDR1 is LGHDT and CDR2 YNNKEL (reference sequence). The CDR3 DNA reads as TGTGCCAGCAGCCAAGTCCCCCGACCCGGCGGGGATGAAAAACTGTTTTTT. It yields the protein CASSQVPRPGGDEKLFF.

The chain employs TRBV4-3 and TRBJ2-7; no firm D call. This CDR3 region has 15 residues. Looked up from germline, CDR1 is LGHNA and CDR2 is YSLEER. V lost 3 bases to trimming and J lost 2 bases, with 14 bases between them. As DNA, the CDR3 is TGCGCCAGCAGCCAGGCCTGGTCCAACACCTACGAGCAGTACTTC. Protein sequence: CASSQAWSNTYEQYF.